This T cell receptor beta chain was captured by sequencing in a study of cytomegalovirus exposure and HLA in healthy donors. Generated by immunoSEQ multiplex PCR, the TCRdb table keeps only in-frame clones and is missing some. The sample holds 150,000 or so clones, around 90% seen once. V shed 4 bases, J shed 6 bases, and the junction held 12 bases outside the gene matches. The CDR3 contains 15 residues. The germline CDR1 and CDR2 sequences are SGHNT and YENEEA. This clonotype was obtained from a woman under 30 in good health and CMV-seropositive. The material sequenced was PBMCs. The chain carries TRBV11-3 and TRBJ2-7, with 7 bases matching TRBD2. CDR3 sequence (DNA): TGTGCCAGCAGCTACTCTAGCGGCCCAGGCGGCGAGCAGTACTTC. Residues: CASSYSSGPGGEQYF.